This TCR beta chain stems from a study of blood T cell repertoires in COVID-19. This clone was seen once. Clones were sequenced by immunoSEQ multiplex PCR, and TCRdb holds only the in-frame ones, with some missing. The table lists hundreds of thousands of clones, 80% to 90% of them singletons. Germline V gene sequence: CDR1 LNHDA, CDR2 SQIVND (reference sequence). This CDR3 contains 13 residues. Trimming cost V 4 bases and J 6 bases, with 12 bases left between them. The rearrangement joins TRBV19 to TRBJ1-1, with D hard to call. The receptor was derived from a man between 45 and 60 years old with COVID-19, enrolled during active disease. The sample was peripheral blood. CDR3 sequence (DNA): TGTGCCAGTAGTACGCCGGGGTTCCCTGAAGCTTTCTTT. This gives the protein CASSTPGFPEAFF.